Listed below are T cell receptor beta chains from one sample, sequenced in a study of tumor and adjacent non-tumor tissue in lung cancer. Using its own MiXCR run on the multiplex PCR reads, TCRdb lists one record per CDR3 protein. The sample lists fewer than 80,000 distinct CDR3 sequences, less than 75% occurring once. The material sequenced was lung tumor tissue. The receptors were gathered from a woman between 65 and 79 years old with non-small cell lung cancer. Each CDR3 is given with its conserved first and last residue. D genes are given only for firm matches. Clone size is given for some rows only: seen once, a few or many times, or a class if the clone is expanded.

D gene: .
V gene: TRBV6-1
J gene: TRBJ1-5
clone size: .
CDR3 DNA: TGTGCCAGCAGTGAAGCCAGTATAATGGCGGATCAGCCCCAGCATTTT
CDR3 protein: CASSEASIMADQPQHF

D gene: TRBD2
V gene: TRBV10-3
J gene: TRBJ2-3
clone size: .
CDR3 DNA: TGTGCCATCAAGTTAGCGGGAGAGGTAGTTACGCAGTATTTC
CDR3 protein: CAIKLAGEVVTQYF

D gene: TRBD2
V gene: TRBV29-1
J gene: TRBJ2-2
clone size: many
CDR3 DNA: TGCAGCGCCCGTCGGGGGGGGACCCACACCGGGGAGCTGTTTTTT
CDR3 protein: CSARRGGTHTGELFF

D gene: TRBD2
V gene: TRBV20-1
J gene: TRBJ2-7
clone size: many
CDR3 DNA: TGCAGTGCTAGAGATACTAGCGGGAGCTCCTACGAGCAGTACTTC
CDR3 protein: CSARDTSGSSYEQYF

D gene: .
V gene: TRBV11-3
J gene: TRBJ2-5
clone size: .
CDR3 DNA: TGTGCCGGCAGCCATAGCTGTGTGGAGACCCAGTACTTC
CDR3 protein: CAGSHSCVETQYF

D gene: TRBD2
V gene: TRBV12-3/TRBV12-4
J gene: TRBJ2-1
clone size: few
CDR3 DNA: TGTGCTAACAGGCCGGGAGCGGGAGACGTGTACAATGAGCAGTTCTTC
CDR3 protein: CANRPGAGDVYNEQFF

D gene: .
V gene: TRBV11-1
J gene: TRBJ1-2
clone size: .
CDR3 DNA: TGTACCGGCAGTCATTCGGGAGTTGGCTATAGCTACACCTTC
CDR3 protein: CTGSHSGVGYSYTF

D gene: TRBD2
V gene: TRBV20-1
J gene: TRBJ2-1
clone size: many
CDR3 DNA: TGCAGTGTAAGAGCGGGAGGGGATTTGAATGAGCAGTTCTTC
CDR3 protein: CSVRAGGDLNEQFF

D gene: TRBD1
V gene: TRBV28
J gene: TRBJ1-1
clone size: .
CDR3 DNA: TGTGCCAGCAGAAATTCGGACAGGGGTTGGACTGAAGCTTTCTTT
CDR3 protein: CASRNSDRGWTEAFF

D gene: .
V gene: TRBV6-5
J gene: TRBJ2-2
clone size: many
CDR3 DNA: TGTGCCAGCAGTTATCTCAGGGGTACCGGGGAGCTGTTTTTT
CDR3 protein: CASSYLRGTGELFF

D gene: .
V gene: TRBV29-1
J gene: TRBJ2-3
clone size: .
CDR3 DNA: TGCAGCGTCATGGGGAACAGATGTGCCGTAACAGATACGCAGTATTTT
CDR3 protein: CSVMGNRCAVTDTQYF

D gene: .
V gene: TRBV29-1
J gene: TRBJ2-5
clone size: .
CDR3 DNA: TGCAGCGTCGAAGGAGGGGGGGGTGTTTCGGGGATCCAGTACTTC
CDR3 protein: CSVEGGGGVSGIQYF

D gene: .
V gene: TRBV13
J gene: TRBJ2-2
clone size: many
CDR3 DNA: TGTGCCAGCAGCTTAGGGGCTGGTGGCACCGGGGAGCTGTTTTTT
CDR3 protein: CASSLGAGGTGELFF

D gene: .
V gene: TRBV28
J gene: TRBJ2-7
clone size: .
CDR3 DNA: TGTGCCAGCAACCTCCGGCACTCGGCGGGGTCCTACGAGCAGTACTTC
CDR3 protein: CASNLRHSAGSYEQYF

D gene: .
V gene: TRBV7-2
J gene: TRBJ1-2
clone size: few
CDR3 DNA: TGTGCCAGCAGCTTATGGGGAGGTGGGGGCGGCTACACCTTC
CDR3 protein: CASSLWGGGGGYTF

D gene: TRBD2
V gene: TRBV6-5
J gene: TRBJ2-7
clone size: .
CDR3 DNA: TGTGCCAGCAGTTACTCTTCTAGCGGGATTTCCTATGGGCAGTACTTC
CDR3 protein: CASSYSSSGISYGQYF

D gene: .
V gene: TRBV29-1
J gene: TRBJ2-1
clone size: .
CDR3 DNA: TGCAGCGTTGAGAGTACCATTATCGATGAGCAGTTCTTC
CDR3 protein: CSVESTIIDEQFF

D gene: .
V gene: TRBV4-2
J gene: TRBJ2-3
clone size: .
CDR3 DNA: .
CDR3 protein: CASSFAPGTDTHYF

D gene: .
V gene: TRBV6-5
J gene: TRBJ2-7
clone size: .
CDR3 DNA: TGTTCCAGCATTTACGGCGCAGAATCCTACGAGCAGTACTTC
CDR3 protein: CSSIYGAESYEQYF

D gene: TRBD2
V gene: TRBV10-1
J gene: TRBJ2-2
clone size: .
CDR3 DNA: TGCGCCAGCAACGTAGCGGGAGTCGCCAGGGAGCTGTTTTTC
CDR3 protein: CASNVAGVARELFF

D gene: .
V gene: TRBV12-3/TRBV12-4
J gene: TRBJ2-1
clone size: .
CDR3 DNA: TGTGCCAGCAGTTCGGGTGGAAGGGGCGGATCCTACAAAGAGCAGTTCTTC
CDR3 protein: CASSSGGRGGSYKEQFF

D gene: .
V gene: TRBV20-1
J gene: TRBJ2-4
clone size: many
CDR3 DNA: TGCAGTGCTCGTGGGAACCTAAACATTCAGTACTTC
CDR3 protein: CSARGNLNIQYF

D gene: .
V gene: TRBV7-3
J gene: TRBJ2-1
clone size: once
CDR3 DNA: TGTGACAGCACCGAAAGGGGGAGTAGTGGAGATGAGCAGTTCTTC
CDR3 protein: CDSTERGSSGDEQFF

D gene: .
V gene: TRBV29-1
J gene: TRBJ2-2
clone size: .
CDR3 DNA: TGCGGCGTTGTGTACCGGGGGTTTACCGGGGAGCTGTTATTT
CDR3 protein: CGVVYRGFTGELLF

D gene: TRBD2
V gene: TRBV6-1
J gene: TRBJ2-7
clone size: .
CDR3 DNA: TGTGCCAGCAGTCTAGCGGGAGGAAACTACGAGCAGTACTTC
CDR3 protein: CASSLAGGNYEQYF

D gene: .
V gene: TRBV10-2
J gene: TRBJ2-7
clone size: .
CDR3 DNA: TGCGCGAGCGGAAGGAGGGGCGAGCAGTACTTT
CDR3 protein: CASGRRGEQYF

D gene: .
V gene: TRBV11-2
J gene: TRBJ2-2
clone size: once
CDR3 DNA: TGTGCCAGCAGACCTTTAGCTGGAGATGGGGAGCTGTTTTTT
CDR3 protein: CASRPLAGDGELFF

D gene: .
V gene: TRBV5-5
J gene: TRBJ1-1
clone size: many
CDR3 DNA: TGTGCCAGCAAGCTACACATAACAGAGAACACTGAAGCTTTCTTT
CDR3 protein: CASKLHITENTEAFF

D gene: .
V gene: TRBV29-1
J gene: TRBJ2-1
clone size: medium-sized
CDR3 DNA: TGCAGCGTTGTGGGATACAATGAGCAGTTCTTC
CDR3 protein: CSVVGYNEQFF

D gene: TRBD1
V gene: TRBV6-5
J gene: TRBJ2-7
clone size: .
CDR3 DNA: TGTGTCAGCAGTCCCGGGACAGGGGCCTACGAGCAGTATTTC
CDR3 protein: CVSSPGTGAYEQYF

D gene: .
V gene: TRBV6-6
J gene: TRBJ2-7
clone size: many
CDR3 DNA: TGTGCCAGCAGCGCCCCCTGGGCGGACGAGCAGTACTTC
CDR3 protein: CASSAPWADEQYF

D gene: TRBD1
V gene: TRBV6-1
J gene: TRBJ2-3
clone size: medium-sized
CDR3 DNA: TGTGCCAGCAGTGAGTACTGGACAGGGGGTAGCACAGATACGCAGTATTTT
CDR3 protein: CASSEYWTGGSTDTQYF

D gene: .
V gene: TRBV11-2
J gene: TRBJ1-4
clone size: .
CDR3 DNA: TGTGCCTGCAGCTTTGGGCCAACAACTAATGAAAAACTGTTTTTT
CDR3 protein: CACSFGPTTNEKLFF

D gene: .
V gene: TRBV12-3/TRBV12-4
J gene: TRBJ1-1
clone size: .
CDR3 DNA: TGCGCCAACACCTTGACAGGCGTGGACACTGAAGCTTTCTTT
CDR3 protein: CANTLTGVDTEAFF

D gene: .
V gene: TRBV28
J gene: TRBJ1-2
clone size: .
CDR3 DNA: TGCGCCAGCTGGGACGGAGGTAACTATGGCTACACCTTC
CDR3 protein: CASWDGGNYGYTF

D gene: .
V gene: TRBV5-1
J gene: TRBJ2-7
clone size: few
CDR3 DNA: TGCGCCAGCGGCTTGGGTCCAGGTGGCGGCTACGAGCAGTACTTC
CDR3 protein: CASGLGPGGGYEQYF

D gene: .
V gene: TRBV10-3
J gene: TRBJ2-3
clone size: once
CDR3 DNA: TGTGTCATCACCTCTAGGGGAGTGGCAGATACGCAGTATTTT
CDR3 protein: CVITSRGVADTQYF

D gene: .
V gene: TRBV11-3
J gene: TRBJ2-1
clone size: few
CDR3 DNA: TGTGCCAGCAGTTTAGGATCGTGTAATGAGCAGTTCTTC
CDR3 protein: CASSLGSCNEQFF

D gene: .
V gene: TRBV28
J gene: TRBJ2-7
clone size: once
CDR3 DNA: TGTGCCAGCAGCACAAAGGAGCAGTACTTC
CDR3 protein: CASSTKEQYF

D gene: .
V gene: TRBV10-1
J gene: TRBJ1-1
clone size: .
CDR3 DNA: TGCGCCAGCAGTGCCACCCGGGGATCCGAAGCCTTCTTT
CDR3 protein: CASSATRGSEAFF